These T cell receptor beta chains were read from a single sample in a study of cytomegalovirus exposure and HLA in healthy donors. TCRdb's table, derived via immunoSEQ multiplex PCR, lists solely in-frame clones and lacks some. The data contain some 60,000 clones, approximately 96% of them singletons. Sequenced sample: PBMCs. The receptors stem from a man younger than 30 in good health and CMV-seronegative. Each CDR3 is given with its conserved first and last residue. A D gene is named only where the DNA matches it firmly. The size of a clone is reported for some rows only, either as once, few or many, or as a class for expanded clones.

>-|TRBJ2-5|TRBV27|TRBD1
CASSLRGQKETQYF
TGTGCCAGCAGTTTAAGGGGGCAGAAAGAGACCCAGTACTTC
>-|TRBJ2-5|TRBV7-9|-
CASSPGTRGETQYF
TGTGCCAGCAGCCCCGGGACTCGAGGGGAGACCCAGTACTTC
>once|TRBJ2-7|TRBV5-1|-
CASSAHLPDLIYEQYF
TGCGCCAGCAGCGCCCATTTGCCAGACTTGATCTACGAGCAGTACTTC
>-|TRBJ2-7|TRBV15|-
CATSRRPGYEQYF
TGTGCCACCAGCAGACGCCCCGGCTACGAGCAGTACTTC
>-|TRBJ2-3|TRBV9|-
CASSGHTSLPDTQYF
TGTGCCAGCAGCGGGCATACTAGCCTGCCGGATACGCAGTATTTT
>-|TRBJ2-3|TRBV29-1|TRBD2
CSVLLAGGIPDTQYF
TGCAGCGTCCTTTTAGCGGGAGGTATCCCAGATACGCAGTATTTT
>-|TRBJ2-1|TRBV9|TRBD1
CASSVDNRGHEQFF
TGTGCCAGCAGCGTAGACAACAGGGGGCATGAGCAGTTCTTC
>few|TRBJ2-3|TRBV5-1|TRBD2
CASSTPNNRLAGGPLDTQYF
TGCGCCAGCAGCACGCCGAATAATCGTCTGGCGGGAGGGCCGTTAGATACGCAGTATTTT
>-|TRBJ2-7|TRBV29-1|-
CSVAGHPYEQYF
TGCAGCGTTGCCGGACATCCCTACGAGCAGTACTTC
>-|TRBJ2-5|TRBV10-3|-
CAISVEGALGETQYF
TGTGCCATCAGTGTGGAGGGGGCGCTCGGGGAGACCCAGTACTTC
>-|TRBJ2-3|TRBV7-2|TRBD1
CASSLERPGQGFPDTQYF
TGTGCCAGCAGCTTAGAACGTCCGGGACAGGGGTTTCCAGATACGCAGTATTTT
>-|TRBJ2-3|TRBV7-9|-
CASSLGSSSDTDTQYF
TGTGCCAGCAGCTTAGGGTCTAGCAGTGACACAGATACGCAGTATTTT
>-|TRBJ2-5|TRBV6-6|TRBD1
CASSPDRVKETQYF
TGTGCCAGCAGTCCGGACAGGGTAAAAGAGACCCAGTACTTC
>-|TRBJ2-4|TRBV5-6|-
CASSLQYFADKNIQYF
TGTGCCAGCAGCTTACAATATTTTGCGGACAAAAACATTCAGTACTTC
>-|TRBJ2-5|TRBV9|TRBD2
CASSVDSGLGGPWETQYF
TGTGCCAGCAGCGTCGACTCGGGACTAGGCGGACCGTGGGAGACCCAGTACTTC
>-|TRBJ1-4|TRBV2|TRBD1
CASREQGAREKLFF
TGTGCCAGCAGGGAACAGGGGGCGCGTGAAAAACTGTTTTTT
>-|TRBJ2-7|TRBV10-3|-
CAISGTVSHEQYF
TGTGCCATCAGTGGGACAGTGTCCCACGAGCAGTACTTC
>-|TRBJ2-7|TRBV11-3|TRBD2
CASSLGLAGGSYEQYF
TGTGCCAGCAGCTTAGGTCTAGCGGGAGGATCCTACGAGCAGTACTTC
>-|TRBJ1-3|TRBV9|-
CASSAQGVSGNTIYF
TGTGCCAGCAGCGCACAGGGTGTTTCTGGAAACACCATATATTTT
>-|TRBJ2-7|TRBV5-1|-
CASSYRWGEQYF
TGCGCCAGCAGTTACAGGTGGGGCGAGCAGTACTTC
>-|TRBJ2-7|TRBV6-1|-
CASSRLFQAEQYF
TGTGCCAGCAGTAGACTATTTCAGGCCGAGCAGTACTTC
>-|TRBJ2-7|TRBV28|TRBD1
CASSRDRDYEQYF
TGTGCCAGCAGCCGGGACAGGGACTACGAGCAGTACTTC
>-|TRBJ1-2|TRBV28|-
CASSPREKPYYGYTF
TGTGCCAGCAGTCCCCGGGAAAAACCCTACTATGGCTACACCTTC
>-|TRBJ2-5|TRBV9|-
CASSVSYAETQYF
TGTGCCAGCAGCGTTAGCTATGCGGAGACCCAGTACTTC
>-|TRBJ2-3|TRBV5-7|TRBD2
CASSYKTSVDTDTQYF
TGTGCCAGCAGCTATAAGACTAGCGTTGACACAGATACGCAGTATTTT
>once|TRBJ2-1|TRBV7-8|TRBD2
CASSSRGLAGGYNEQFF
TGTGCCAGCAGCTCGAGGGGACTAGCGGGGGGCTACAATGAGCAGTTCTTC
>-|TRBJ1-4|TRBV28|-
CASSFSGNEKLFF
TGTGCCAGCAGTTTCAGTGGTAATGAAAAACTGTTTTTT
>-|TRBJ2-1|TRBV7-8|-
CASSRTAGTHFNEQFF
TGTGCCAGCAGCCGGACAGCCGGGACCCACTTCAATGAGCAGTTCTTC
>-|TRBJ2-5|TRBV11-2|TRBD2
CASSRTSGAQETQYF
TGTGCCAGCAGCCGGACTAGCGGGGCCCAAGAGACCCAGTACTTC
>-|TRBJ2-2|TRBV29-1|TRBD2
CSVEGRRAGGPGGRTGELFF
TGCAGCGTTGAAGGTCGGAGGGCGGGAGGGCCGGGTGGTCGAACCGGGGAGCTGTTTTTT